What follows is one TCR beta chain and its context. Its specificity is not known. This sample is part of a study of post-analysis software for immune sequencing data. Findings and limits, study-wide: A significant reduction in normalized Chao1 diversity was observed in multiple sclerosis patients versus controls. A few TRBV segments (TRBV5-6, TRBV5-1 and TRBV20-1 among them) occurred more frequently in patients than in controls.

The TCR beta cDNA libraries contained unique molecular identifiers. TCRdb reanalysed the PCR reads using MiXCR and keeps one entry per CDR3 protein. This repertoire shows about 820,000 distinct CDR3 sequences, approximately 53% found once; its top ten account for approximately 4.5%. This CDR3 comprises 13 residues. Germline-derived CDR1 and CDR2 are DFQATT and SNEGSKA (reference sequence). V was trimmed by 6 bases and J by 5 bases, leaving 13 bases between them. This TCR was sampled from a girl between 10 and 17 years old with multiple sclerosis. Sequenced material: blood. This chain links TRBV20-1 with TRBJ1-4; D is undetermined. The CDR3 DNA follows: TGCAGTGCAAAAACACGAGGGAATGAAAAACTGTTTTTT. Translation gives CSAKTRGNEKLFF.